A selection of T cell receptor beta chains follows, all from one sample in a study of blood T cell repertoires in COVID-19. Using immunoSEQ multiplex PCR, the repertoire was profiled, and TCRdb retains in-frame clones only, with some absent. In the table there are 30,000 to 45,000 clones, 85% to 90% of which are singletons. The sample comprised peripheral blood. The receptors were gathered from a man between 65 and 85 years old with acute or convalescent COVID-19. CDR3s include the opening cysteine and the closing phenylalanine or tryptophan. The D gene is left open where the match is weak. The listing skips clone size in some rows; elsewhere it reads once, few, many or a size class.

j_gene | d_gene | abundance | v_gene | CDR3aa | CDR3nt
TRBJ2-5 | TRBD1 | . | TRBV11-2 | CASSELTGGQETQYF | TGTGCCAGCAGCGAACTGACAGGGGGACAAGAGACCCAGTACTTC
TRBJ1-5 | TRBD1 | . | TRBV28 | CASSLGQGRQPQHF | TGTGCCAGCAGTTTAGGACAGGGACGCCAGCCCCAGCATTTT
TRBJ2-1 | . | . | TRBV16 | CASSPTSNGYNEQFF | TGTGCCAGCAGCCCAACGTCGAACGGCTACAATGAGCAGTTCTTC
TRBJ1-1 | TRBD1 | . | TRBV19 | CASTNEIEGARAFF | TGTGCCAGTACCAATGAGATAGAGGGGGCGCGAGCTTTCTTT
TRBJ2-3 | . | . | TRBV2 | CASSEQGSPTDTQYF | TGTGCCAGCAGTGAACAGGGATCCCCCACAGATACGCAGTATTTT
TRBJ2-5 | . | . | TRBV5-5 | CASSLTAQETQYF | TGTGCCAGCAGCTTGACAGCCCAAGAGACCCAGTACTTC
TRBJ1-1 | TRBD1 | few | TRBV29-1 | CSVGMGTGEGMNTEAFF | TGCAGCGTTGGTATGGGGACAGGGGAGGGCATGAACACTGAAGCTTTCTTT
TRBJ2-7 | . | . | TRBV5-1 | CASSSPLGGGEQYF | TGCGCCAGCAGCTCACCCCTGGGGGGAGGCGAGCAGTACTTC
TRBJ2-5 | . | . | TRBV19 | CASSPQTPPQETQYF | TGTGCCAGTAGTCCCCAGACTCCCCCCCAAGAGACCCAGTACTTC
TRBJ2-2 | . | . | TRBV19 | CASTQGSTGELFF | TGTGCCAGTACCCAGGGGTCGACCGGGGAGCTGTTTTTT
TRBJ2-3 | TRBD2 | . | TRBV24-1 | CATSDFLNSGRADTQYF | TGTGCCACCAGTGATTTCCTAAATAGCGGGAGGGCAGATACGCAGTATTTT
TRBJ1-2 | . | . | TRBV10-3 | CAISDGQLNYGYTF | TGTGCCATCAGTGACGGACAGCTTAACTATGGCTACACCTTC
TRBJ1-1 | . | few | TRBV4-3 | CASSQDPTGYTEAFF | TGCGCCAGCAGCCAAGACCCTACAGGGTACACTGAAGCTTTCTTT
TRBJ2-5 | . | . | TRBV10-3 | CAISESSARGGSGGTQYF | TGTGCCATCAGTGAGTCCTCGGCCAGGGGAGGCTCGGGGGGGACCCAGTACTTC
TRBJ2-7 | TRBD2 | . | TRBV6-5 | CASMERGRSYEQYF | TGTGCCAGCATGGAGCGGGGCCGATCCTACGAGCAGTACTTC
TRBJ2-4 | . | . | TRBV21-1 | CASSFIAKNIQYF | TGTGCCAGCAGTTTTATAGCCAAAAACATTCAGTACTTC
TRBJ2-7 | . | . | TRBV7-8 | CASSRSDTTYEQYF | TGTGCCAGCAGCCGGTCGGACACCACCTACGAGCAGTACTTC
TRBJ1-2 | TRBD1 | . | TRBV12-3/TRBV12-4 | CASRPTGGWGYTF | TGTGCCAGCAGACCTACAGGGGGATGGGGCTACACCTTC
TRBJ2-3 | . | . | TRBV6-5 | CASSPEAGYTDTQYF | TGTGCCAGCAGTCCTGAAGCGGGTTACACAGATACGCAGTATTTT
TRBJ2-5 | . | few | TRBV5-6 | CASSGRVAGIQETQYF | TGTGCCAGCAGCGGAAGGGTCGCGGGGATCCAAGAGACCCAGTACTTC
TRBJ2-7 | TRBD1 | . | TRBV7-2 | CASSLGGGLTYEQYF | TGTGCCAGCAGCTTAGGAGGGGGCCTAACCTACGAGCAGTACTTC
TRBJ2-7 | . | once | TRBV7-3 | CASSLTRGSTQSEQYF | TGTGCCAGCAGCTTAACGCGAGGCAGCACGCAAAGCGAGCAGTACTTC
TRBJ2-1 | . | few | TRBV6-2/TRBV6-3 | CASSYDARSGQFF | TGTGCCAGCAGTTACGACGCGAGAAGCGGGCAGTTCTTC